This T cell receptor (beta chain) appears in the sequencing data of a study of OX40 agonist ivuxolimab in advanced cancers. For the study at large: Ivuxolimab, an antibody acting as an agonist of OX40 (CD134), was used to treat patients.

Some clones are missing from TCRdb's copy, which holds only in-frame ones; the method was immunoSEQ multiplex PCR. The sample yields over 85,000 clones, about 92% seen once. Peripheral blood came from all dose cohorts at three timepoints. This CDR3 has 14 residues. Germline loops: CDR1 SGHTA, CDR2 FQGNSA. V was trimmed by 10 bases and J by 1 base, leaving 14 bases between them. V is TRBV7-2 and J is TRBJ1-5; unclear D gene. This specimen was CD4+ or CD8+ T cells sorted from blood, taken in a trial of the OX40 agonist ivuxolimab. The clonotype was recovered from an adult with an advanced solid tumor such as melanoma, head and neck, liver or kidney cancer. Here the CDR3 DNA reads TGTGCCATCCGGGAGGGCGGGAGCAATCAGCCCCAGCATTTT. Protein product: CAIREGGSNQPQHF.